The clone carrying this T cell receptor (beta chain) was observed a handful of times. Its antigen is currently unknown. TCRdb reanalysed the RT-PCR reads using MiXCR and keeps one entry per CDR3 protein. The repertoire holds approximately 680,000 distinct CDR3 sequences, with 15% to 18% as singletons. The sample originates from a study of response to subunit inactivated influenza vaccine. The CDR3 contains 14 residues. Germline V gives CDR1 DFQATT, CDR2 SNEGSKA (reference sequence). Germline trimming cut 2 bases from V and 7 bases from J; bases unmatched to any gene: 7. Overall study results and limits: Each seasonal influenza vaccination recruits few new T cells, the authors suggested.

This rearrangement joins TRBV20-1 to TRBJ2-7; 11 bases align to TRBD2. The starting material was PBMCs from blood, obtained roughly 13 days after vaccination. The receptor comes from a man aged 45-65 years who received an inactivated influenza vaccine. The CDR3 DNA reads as TGCAGTGCTAGATTAGCGGGAGGGCCTGGGGAGCAGTACTTC. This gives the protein CSARLAGGPGEQYF.